The 25 T cell receptor beta chains listed next were all sequenced from one sample in a study of blood T cell repertoires in COVID-19. The protocol was immunoSEQ multiplex PCR, while the TCRdb copy is restricted to in-frame clones and leaves out a portion. In the table there are around 300,000 clones, roughly 89% of which are singletons. What was sequenced was PBMCs or T cells enriched from blood (not recorded which). The receptors come from a woman between 18 and 30 years old with acute COVID-19.

This rearrangement joins TRBV6-2 or TRBV6-3 to TRBJ1-1; D remains unclear. The V gene lost 0 bases and the J gene lost 8 bases, with 7 bases spanning the gap. Per the germline V gene, CDR1 is MNHEY and CDR2 is SVGEGT. CDR3 length: 12 residues. CDR3 sequence (DNA): TGTGCCAGCAGTTACTCCCCCCCAGAAGCTTTCTTT. Its translation: CASSYSPPEAFF.

The sample holds a few counts of this clone. V usage is TRBV18 and J usage is TRBJ2-3; D uncertain. V lost 3 bases and J lost 0, with 7 bases in between. The CDR3 runs to 14 residues. CDR1 is KGHSH and CDR2 is LQKENI in the germline V gene. CDR3 in amino acids: CASSPAVSTDTQYF. The CDR3 nucleotides read TGTGCCAGCTCACCTGCGGTTAGCACAGATACGCAGTATTTT.

The chain employs TRBV6-4 and TRBJ2-2; TRBD1 aligns across 9 bases. J gave up 4 bases and V 5 bases, and 5 bases lay outside the gene matches. Germline V gives CDR1 MRHNA, CDR2 SNTAGT. The CDR3 has 15 amino acids. Here the CDR3 reads CASSPGQGPTGELFF. For the CDR3, the DNA is TGTGCCAGCAGTCCGGGACAGGGTCCCACCGGGGAGCTGTTTTTT.

The chain joins TRBV4-1 to TRBJ1-4, with D maybe TRBD1 (6 bases). Per the germline V gene, CDR1 is MGHRA and CDR2 is YSYEKL. Trimming took 1 base from V and 5 from J, leaving 14 bases between them. The CDR3 consists of 16 residues. CDR3 nucleotides: TGCGCCAGCAGCCAAGTCCAGACAGGATTAAATGAAAAACTGTTTTTT. This codes for CASSQVQTGLNEKLFF.

This clone was detected only once. The genes are TRBV9 and TRBJ2-3; weak D call: TRBD2 (6 bases). Per the germline V gene, CDR1 is SGDLS and CDR2 is YYNGEE. V gave up 7 bases and J gave up 2 bases, with 11 bases separating them. The CDR3 consists of 13 residues. In nucleotides, the CDR3 is TGTGCCAGCGTCTCGGGGGACACAGATACGCAGTATTTT. Translation gives CASVSGDTDTQYF.

This chain connects TRBV20-1 to TRBJ2-7; 13 nucleotides align to TRBD2. This CDR3 has 16 amino acids. The ends lost 3 bases at V and 0 bases at J; junction bases unmatched: 5. The germline V gene has CDR1 DFQATT and CDR2 SNEGSKA (reference sequence). DNA for the CDR3: TGCAGTGCTAGTCGACTAGCGGGAGGCCTCTCCTACGAGCAGTACTTC. This codes for CSASRLAGGLSYEQYF.

CDR3 sequence (DNA): TGCGCCAGCAGCCAAGATCCGCTGCGCCCCGGGGAGGAGCAGTACTTC. Translating gives CASSQDPLRPGEEQYF. The rearrangement links TRBV4-1 to TRBJ2-7, with D tentatively TRBD2 (5 bases). The CDR3 length is 16 residues. Per the germline V gene, CDR1 is MGHRA and CDR2 is YSYEKL. The V end lost 0 bases, the J end lost 7 bases, and 19 bases lay between the germline ends.

The rearrangement links TRBV7-2 to TRBJ2-1; 9 bases align to TRBD2. This CDR3 contains 14 residues. CDR1 is SGHTA and CDR2 is FQGNSA in the germline V gene. J was trimmed by 9 bases and V by 1 base; bases with no gene match: 4. CDR3 amino acids: CASSLVLAGVEQFF. The CDR3, as DNA: TGTGCCAGCAGCTTAGTGTTAGCGGGAGTTGAGCAGTTCTTC.

The rearrangement uses TRBV3-1 (or the pseudogene TRBV3-2) and TRBJ2-5; 11 nucleotides line up with TRBD2. The CDR3 has 15 residues. J gave up 4 bases and V 1 base, and 2 bases lay outside the gene matches. Germline loops: CDR1 LGHDT, CDR2 YNNKEL (reference sequence). CDR3 loop: CASSQVSGRGETQYF. CDR3 nucleotide sequence: TGTGCCAGCAGCCAAGTTAGCGGGAGGGGAGAGACCCAGTACTTC.

For the CDR3, the DNA is TGTGCCAGCAGTTACGTCCAGGGACTCGTCACTGAAGCTTTCTTT. Its translation is CASSYVQGLVTEAFF. This chain links TRBV6-2 or TRBV6-3 with TRBJ1-1; D possibly corresponds to TRBD1 (5 bases). CDR1 and CDR2 (germline): MNHEY, SVGEGT. This CDR3 has 15 amino acids. V shed 2 bases and J shed 4 bases, with 14 bases lying between them.

This rearrangement joins TRBV7-2 to TRBJ1-2; D uncertain. Trimming left V 3 bases short and J 13 bases short, with 18 bases between. The CDR3 spans 13 residues. Germline V lookup: CDR1 SGHTA, CDR2 FQGNSA. CDR3 coding DNA: TGTGCCAGCAGCTTGACGGTGACGGAGGGCCGCACCTTC. Translation: CASSLTVTEGRTF.

This clone has more than one count but fewer than ten. V and J are TRBV3-1 (or the pseudogene TRBV3-2) and TRBJ2-7, with TRBD2 identical over 13 bases. The CDR3 consists of 15 residues. From germline, CDR1 is LGHDT and CDR2 YNNKEL (reference sequence). The J segment lost 3 bases and the V segment lost 2 bases, leaving 1 base of the junction unmatched. The CDR3 bases are TGTGCCAGCAGCCAATGGACTAGCGGGAGCTACGAGCAGTACTTC. Protein product: CASSQWTSGSYEQYF.

The chain has TRBV10-3 and TRBJ2-7; maybe TRBD1 (5 bases). CDR1 is ENHRY, CDR2 SYGVKD, per germline. The CDR3 length is 17 residues. V lost 0 bases and J 2 bases, leaving 17 bases between the germline ends. The DNA for the CDR3 is TGTGCCATCAGTGAGTCGACTTTTAGCACAGGAACCTACGAGCAGTACTTC. This encodes CAISESTFSTGTYEQYF.

The chain has TRBV7-9 and TRBJ2-5, with TRBD1 matching over 8 bases. V shed 6 bases and J 5 bases; nucleotides not matched to a gene: 14. The CDR3 has 16 amino acids. The germline CDR1 and CDR2 sequences are SEHNR and FQNEAQ (reference sequence). CDR3 region: CASSTPPGGRAETQYF. The CDR3 DNA reads TGTGCCAGCAGTACCCCCCCAGGGGGCCGGGCGGAGACCCAGTACTTC. The full variable domain, rest sourced from reference TRBV7-9 and TRBJ2-5, is DTGVSQNPRHKITKRGQNVTFRCDPISEHNRLYWYRQTLGQGPEFLTYFQNEAQLEKSRLLSDRFSAERPKGSFSTLEIQRTEQGDSAMYLCASSTPPGGRAETQYFGPGTRLLVL.

The chain is built from TRBV9 and TRBJ1-1, with 7 positions matching TRBD1. This CDR3 has 15 amino acids. Unmatched junction bases numbered 13, after V lost 4 bases and J lost 7 bases. The germline V gene encodes CDR1 SGDLS and CDR2 YYNGEE. The CDR3 region is CASSTRTGPQSEAFF. For the CDR3, the DNA is TGTGCCAGCAGCACTCGGACAGGCCCCCAGAGTGAAGCTTTCTTT.

This sequence joins TRBV18 and TRBJ2-7; TRBD2 matches 11 bases. The germline V gene encodes CDR1 KGHSH and CDR2 LQKENI. This CDR3 spans 16 amino acids. V lost 2 bases and J lost 3; bases outside the gene matches: 6. CDR3 nucleotides: TGTGCCAGCTCACCAAGAGGGACTAGCGGAGGCTACGAGCAGTACTTC. Amino acid sequence: CASSPRGTSGGYEQYF.

The V gene is TRBV15, the J gene TRBJ2-5; no definite D call. V was cut by 4 bases and J by 5 bases, with 8 bases left in between. Germline V gives CDR1 LNHNV, CDR2 YYDKDF (reference sequence). This CDR3 contains 12 residues. Here the CDR3 reads CATSIRVETQYF. The CDR3 DNA reads TGTGCCACCAGCATACGCGTGGAGACCCAGTACTTC.

V usage is TRBV7-9 and J usage is TRBJ2-4; 8 bases match TRBD2. The CDR3 loop spans 9 amino acids. The V and J ends lost 10 bases and 15 bases, in that order; junction bases with no gene match: 5. In germline, CDR1 is SEHNR, CDR2 FQNEAQ (reference sequence). The CDR3 DNA follows: TGTGCCACCGGGGGGGTGACGTACTTC. This encodes CATGGVTYF.

This chain links TRBV11-3 with TRBJ2-3; 11 bases align to TRBD2. The CDR3 length is 15 residues. Germline CDR1 is SGHNT and CDR2 is YENEEA. Trimming at V came to 2 bases and at J to 7 bases, leaving 5 bases not matched to a gene. The CDR3 loop reads CASSLTSGSGNTQYF. The CDR3 DNA sequence: TGTGCCAGCAGCTTAACTAGCGGGAGTGGGAATACGCAGTATTTT.

V usage is TRBV7-2 and J usage is TRBJ2-7; 9 nucleotides line up with TRBD1. Germline values: CDR1 SGHTA, CDR2 FQGNSA. The CDR3 extends over 14 amino acids. V shed 5 bases and J 4 bases; nucleotides not matched to a gene: 6. The chain's CDR3 is CASSPGGQGYEQYF. CDR3 DNA: TGTGCCAGCAGCCCGGGGGGACAGGGATACGAGCAGTACTTC. The variable domain in full, with the rest retrieved from reference TRBV7-2 and TRBJ2-7, is GAGVSQSPSNKVTEKGKDVELRCDPISGHTALYWYRQSLGQGLEFLIYFQGNSAPDKSGLPSDRFSAERTGGSVSTLTIQRTQQEDSAVYLCASSPGGQGYEQYFGPGTRLTVT.

The CDR3 reads CASRLTSGSTDTQYF. CDR3 coding DNA: TGTGCCAGCCGCCTGACTAGCGGAAGCACAGATACGCAGTATTTT. This chain connects TRBV3-1 (or the pseudogene TRBV3-2) to TRBJ2-3; 9 nucleotides line up with TRBD2. CDR1 and CDR2 from the germline V gene are LGHDT and YNNKEL (reference sequence). The CDR3 loop spans 15 amino acids. With V trimmed by 8 bases and J by 0 bases, 6 bases remained unmatched.

This chain uses TRBV28 with TRBJ2-2, with D possibly matching TRBD2 (7 bases). Germline CDR1 MDHEN, CDR2 SYDVKM. CDR3 length: 18 residues. V shed 2 bases and J shed 4 bases, with 20 bases lying between them. In nucleotides, the CDR3 is TGTGCCAGCAGTTTAAAGGGGGGGCGGGCAAAAGGCACCGGGGAGCTGTTTTTT. Translating gives CASSLKGGRAKGTGELFF.

The V call is TRBV9, the J call TRBJ1-4; 9 bases align to TRBD1. Germline V gene sequence: CDR1 SGDLS, CDR2 YYNGEE. CDR3 length equals 18 residues. The J segment lost 1 base and the V segment lost 4 bases, leaving 11 bases of the junction unmatched. CDR3 sequence: CASSREDRGGRTNEKLFF. The CDR3 DNA reads as TGTGCCAGCAGCAGAGAGGACAGGGGTGGGCGAACTAATGAAAAACTGTTTTTT.

The V call is TRBV7-2, the J call TRBJ1-2; 8 nucleotides agree with TRBD1. The CDR3 consists of 14 residues. The V segment lost 5 bases and the J segment 3 bases; nucleotides outside the gene matches: 5. Germline V CDR1 and CDR2: SGHTA, FQGNSA. The CDR3 nucleotides are TGTGCCAGCAGCAAGGACAGGGTAGACTATGGCTACACCTTC. This sequence encodes CASSKDRVDYGYTF.

This clone has only one observation. This chain uses TRBV11-2 with TRBJ2-1, with D possibly being TRBD2 (6 bases). Trimming removed 0 bases from V and 10 bases from J, with 10 bases in between. The CDR3 is 13 amino acids. Germline CDR1 and CDR2: SGHAT and FQNNGV. The CDR3 bases are TGTGCCAGCAGCTTAGAGGGACTCAACGAGCAGTTCTTC. It codes for CASSLEGLNEQFF.